The clone carrying this TCR beta chain was observed once. Trimming took 2 bases from V and 0 from J, leaving 11 bases between them. This CDR3 is 15 amino acids long. The germline V gene has CDR1 MNHEY and CDR2 SVGAGI. TCRdb's copy holds only in-frame clones and misses some; the assay was immunoSEQ multiplex PCR. Found here are fewer than 350,000 clones, 90% of them singletons; the top ten hold 1.5% to 2%. This study enrolled people aged about 18 to 100 from about two dozen US geographic areas. Participant-reported clinical history was the basis for cohort assignment. This entry belongs to a study of blood T cell repertoires in COVID-19. Across the study: Samples taken during acute and convalescent COVID-19 were collected in the United States, Italy and Spain.

This clonotype was sampled from a young woman with acute COVID-19. The chain uses TRBV6-5 and TRBJ2-7; no firm D call. Sequenced input: PBMCs or T cells enriched from blood (not recorded which). This chain's CDR3 is CASSYRPGSSYEQYF. CDR3 coding DNA: TGTGCCAGCAGTTACCGGCCGGGTAGCTCCTACGAGCAGTACTTC.